The 14 T cell receptor beta chains below were found in one sample sequenced in a study of T cells in Graves' hyperthyroidism and ophthalmopathy. The investigators amplified TCR beta CDR3 regions from RNA transcripts. HTBI primers were employed in a first-round RT-PCR of the TCR CDR3. TCRdb used MiXCR to reprocess the multiplex PCR reads, holding one entry per CDR3 protein. This table has around 600,000 distinct CDR3 sequences, about 15% appearing once. Material: blood. The receptors stem from a woman aged 45 to 65 with Graves' ophthalmopathy.

This clonotype has at least ten counts. The CDR3 loop is CASSGTGGSGNQPQHF. The CDR3, as DNA: TGTGCCAGCAGTGGGACAGGGGGTAGCGGCAATCAGCCCCAGCATTTT. The V and J genes are TRBV12-3 or TRBV12-4 and TRBJ1-5, with 11 bases identical to TRBD1. With V trimmed by 5 bases and J by 2 bases, 5 bases remained unmatched. The CDR3 is made up of 16 amino acids.

This rearrangement joins TRBV5-1 to TRBJ2-2, with TRBD1 as a possible D gene (5 bases). This CDR3 has 17 residues. Deletions cut 2 bases from V and 6 bases from J, with 20 bases between. Germline-derived CDR1 and CDR2 are SGHRS and YFSETQ. The CDR3 DNA follows: TGCGCCAGCAGCTTTGAGTTCCCAGGGTACTTTTCCGGGGAGCTGTTTTTT. It yields the protein CASSFEFPGYFSGELFF.

The table lists this clonotype with a few counts. The rearrangement uses TRBV5-5 and TRBJ2-1, with 11 bases matching TRBD1. Germline trimming cut 4 bases from V and 6 bases from J; bases unmatched to any gene: 12. In germline, CDR1 is SGHKS, CDR2 YYEKEE (reference sequence). The CDR3 is 17 amino acids. CDR3 in DNA: TGTGCCAGCAGCCCACACCACCGGGACAGGGGGATCAATGAGCAGTTCTTC. Amino acids: CASSPHHRDRGINEQFF.

This clonotype was counted at least ten times. This rearrangement joins TRBV20-1 to TRBJ2-5; 11 positions match TRBD2. CDR1 is DFQATT, CDR2 SNEGSKA, per germline (reference sequence). J gave up 2 bases and V 5 bases, and 10 bases lay outside the gene matches. This CDR3 spans 16 amino acids. The chain's CDR3 is CSASPGLAGQQETQYF. The DNA for the CDR3 is TGCAGTGCTTCACCTGGACTAGCGGGCCAGCAAGAGACCCAGTACTTC.

Ten or more counts support this clonotype. The chain is built from TRBV30 and TRBJ1-1, with a possible D match to TRBD1 (6 bases). V dropped 3 bases and J dropped 6 bases, with 20 bases sitting between them. Germline loops: CDR1 GTSNPN, CDR2 SVGIG (reference sequence). The CDR3 extends over 15 amino acids. The DNA for the CDR3 is TGTGCCTGGAGGGCCTACATTCAACAGGGATCTGAAGCTTTCTTT. Translation gives CAWRAYIQQGSEAFF.

At least ten counts were recorded for this clonotype. The V gene is TRBV28, the J gene TRBJ2-4; D might be TRBD1 (6 bases). The V and J ends lost 3 bases and 12 bases respectively, with 9 bases between them. This CDR3 is 11 amino acids long. Germline assignment: CDR1 MDHEN and CDR2 SYDVKM. The CDR3 coding sequence is TGTGCCAGCAGTTTGACAGGTCATCAGTACTTC. This encodes CASSLTGHQYF. The full variable domain, with the rest looked up from reference TRBV28 and TRBJ2-4, is DVKVTQSSRYLVKRTGEKVFLECVQDMDHENMFWYRQDPGLGLRLIYFSYDVKMKEKGDIPEGYSVSREKKERFSLILESASTNQTSMYLCASSLTGHQYFGAGTRLSVL.

The chain couples TRBV12-3 or TRBV12-4 to TRBJ2-1, with TRBD2 matching over 9 bases. Losses at the gene ends were 3 bases for V and 7 bases for J; bases not matched to a gene: 13. CDR3 length: 17 amino acids. CDR3 loop: CASSFLGGGRADNEQFF. CDR3 sequence (DNA): TGTGCCAGCAGTTTTTTAGGGGGCGGGAGGGCCGATAATGAGCAGTTCTTC.

J is TRBJ1-5 and V is TRBV3-1, with 10 nucleotides matching TRBD1. Germline V CDR1 and CDR2: LGHDT, YNNKEL (reference sequence). Germline trimming cut 4 bases from V and 7 bases from J; bases unmatched to any gene: 4. The CDR3 totals 14 residues. Here the CDR3 DNA reads TGTGCCAGCAGCCCGGGACAGGGGTTACAGCCCCAGCATTTT. Translated: CASSPGQGLQPQHF. Combining the CDR3 with reference TRBV3-1 and TRBJ1-5 gives the whole variable domain DTAVSQTPKYLVTQMGNDKSIKCEQNLGHDTMYWYKQDSKKFLKIMFSYNNKELIINETVPNRFSPKSPDKAHLNLHINSLELGDSAVYFCASSPGQGLQPQHFGDGTRLSIL.

In this sample, this clonotype turned up many times. The V call is TRBV20-1, the J call TRBJ2-7, with TRBD2 as a possible D gene (5 bases). Germline V gene sequence: CDR1 DFQATT, CDR2 SNEGSKA (reference sequence). V was cut by 6 bases and J by 3 bases, with 15 bases left in between. The CDR3 runs to 13 residues. The CDR3 here is CSAAGFVGYEQYF. The DNA for the CDR3 is TGCAGTGCGGCGGGCTTCGTGGGCTACGAGCAGTACTTC.

CDR3 residues: CASRPTSGASYNEQFF. The CDR3 DNA is TGTGCCAGCAGGCCAACTAGCGGGGCATCCTACAATGAGCAGTTCTTC. The chain has TRBV7-2 and TRBJ2-1; 10 nucleotides align to TRBD2. The germline V gene encodes CDR1 SGHTA and CDR2 FQGNSA. The trim removed 6 bases at V and 1 base at J, leaving 6 bases unmatched. This CDR3 comprises 16 residues.

This clonotype was recorded at least ten times. V gene TRBV30 combines with J gene TRBJ2-5; a weak D match, TRBD2 (5 bases). CDR3 length: 15 residues. CDR1 is GTSNPN, CDR2 SVGIG, per germline (reference sequence). V was shortened by 2 bases and J by 4 bases, with 17 bases between the two germline ends. The CDR3 DNA reads TGTGCCTGGAGTTCGATTCGGGATTGGCGAGAGACCCAGTACTTC. It encodes CAWSSIRDWRETQYF.

This clonotype was seen many times. Possible read error: a much larger clone is one base away. In nucleotides, the CDR3 is TGTGCCAGCAGTTTATCCCCTTTTGACAAGGGGGGTGGCGAGCAGTACTTC. It is translated as CASSLSPFDKGGGEQYF. This sequence joins TRBV28 and TRBJ2-7; D is possibly TRBD1 or TRBD2 (6 bases each). Per germline, CDR1 MDHEN and CDR2 SYDVKM. This CDR3 comprises 17 residues. V lost 1 base to trimming and J lost 6 bases, with 22 bases between them.

This clonotype was detected once. The rearrangement links TRBV28 to TRBJ2-3; 14 positions agree with TRBD2. The CDR3 covers 18 residues. Germline assignment: CDR1 MDHEN and CDR2 SYDVKM. J gave up 6 bases and V 6 bases, and 14 bases lay outside the gene matches. This chain's CDR3 is CASRVSGLAGVGRDTQYF. As DNA, the CDR3 is TGTGCCAGCAGGGTTTCGGGACTAGCGGGAGTGGGGAGGGATACGCAGTATTTT.

The V and J genes are TRBV28 and TRBJ1-1; no reliable D call. Germline V gives CDR1 MDHEN, CDR2 SYDVKM. The length of the CDR3 is 14 residues. V gave up 5 bases and J gave up 2 bases, with 12 bases separating them. This CDR3 is CASSTRPLNTEAFF. The CDR3 coding sequence is TGTGCCAGCAGTACGAGACCCCTAAACACTGAAGCTTTCTTT.